This T cell receptor (beta chain) is from a study of PD-L1 blockade in urothelial cancer. Study overall: Once treatment had started, blood was analyzed at 3 weeks (second dose) and again at 6 weeks.

General study findings and limits: Pretreatment TCR clonality in blood, when below the median, was predictive of better survival.

Some clones are missing from TCRdb's copy, which holds only in-frame ones; the method was immunoSEQ multiplex PCR. The data contain about 81,000 clones, 90% of them singletons. Patients presented with locally advanced or metastatic urothelial carcinoma. Samples spanned pretreatment and treatment, with 1 to 8 time points per patient. A remark on this clone: Its antigen is still unknown.

The sequenced sample was PBMCs, obtained around atezolizumab (anti-PD-L1) treatment. This TCR was recovered from a man aged 55 to 70 with urothelial cancer.

This chain's CDR3 is CASGRDRQGDQPQHF. The CDR3 nucleotides read TGTGCCAGCGGACGGGACAGGCAAGGTGATCAGCCCCAGCATTTT. The chain has TRBV2 and TRBJ1-5; 8 bases align to TRBD1. This CDR3 is built from 15 residues. CDR1 and CDR2 from the germline V gene are SNHLY and FYNNEI. The V gene end was trimmed by 8 bases and the J gene end by 5 bases; junction bases not matched to a gene: 11. Combining the CDR3 with reference TRBV2 and TRBJ1-5 gives the whole variable domain EPEVTQTPSHQVTQMGQEVILRCVPISNHLYFYWYRQILGQKVEFLVSFYNNEISEKSEIFDDQFSVERPDGSNFTLKIRSTKLEDSAMYFCASGRDRQGDQPQHFGDGTRLSIL.